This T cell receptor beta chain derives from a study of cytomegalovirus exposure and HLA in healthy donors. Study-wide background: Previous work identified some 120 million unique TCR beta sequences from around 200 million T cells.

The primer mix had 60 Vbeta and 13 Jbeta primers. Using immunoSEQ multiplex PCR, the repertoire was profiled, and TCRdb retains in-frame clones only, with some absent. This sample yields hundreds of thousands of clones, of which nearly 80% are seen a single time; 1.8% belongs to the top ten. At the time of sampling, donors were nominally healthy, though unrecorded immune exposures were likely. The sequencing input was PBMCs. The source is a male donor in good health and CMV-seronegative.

This CDR3 is CASSRLAGIETQYF. The CDR3 nucleotides are TGCGCCAGCAGTCGACTAGCGGGGATCGAGACCCAGTACTTC. V is TRBV4-1 and J is TRBJ2-5; 11 bases line up with TRBD2. The V segment lost 6 bases and the J segment 5 bases; nucleotides outside the gene matches: 5. CDR3 length: 14 amino acids. The germline CDR1 and CDR2 sequences are MGHRA and YSYEKL.